This T cell receptor beta chain comes out of a study of blood T cell repertoires in COVID-19. Overall study: COVID-19 samples from acute and convalescent phases originated in the United States, Italy and Spain. The cDNA or gDNA used as material had been derived from T cells, B-cell-depleted T cells, or PBMCs.

The CDR3 covers 15 residues. CDR1 and CDR2 (germline): LNHDA, SQIVND (reference sequence). V was pared by 3 bases and J by 5 bases, with 7 bases of the junction left unmatched. Authors' processing steps: By means of reference gene primer amplification, nucleated cell counts were estimated. TCRdb's copy holds only in-frame clones and misses some; the assay was immunoSEQ multiplex PCR. The V and J calls and clone size are taken from that table; D and trimming were inferred from the DNA. In the table there are about 140,000 clones, 80% to 90% of which are singletons. This clonotype was obtained from a man aged 60 to 69 with active or convalescent COVID-19. Sequencing was carried out using peripheral blood. This sequence joins TRBV19 and TRBJ2-3; 8 nucleotides match TRBD1. CDR3 amino acids: CASSMKRQGRDTQYF. The CDR3 coding sequence is TGTGCCAGTAGTATGAAGAGACAGGGGAGAGATACGCAGTATTTT.